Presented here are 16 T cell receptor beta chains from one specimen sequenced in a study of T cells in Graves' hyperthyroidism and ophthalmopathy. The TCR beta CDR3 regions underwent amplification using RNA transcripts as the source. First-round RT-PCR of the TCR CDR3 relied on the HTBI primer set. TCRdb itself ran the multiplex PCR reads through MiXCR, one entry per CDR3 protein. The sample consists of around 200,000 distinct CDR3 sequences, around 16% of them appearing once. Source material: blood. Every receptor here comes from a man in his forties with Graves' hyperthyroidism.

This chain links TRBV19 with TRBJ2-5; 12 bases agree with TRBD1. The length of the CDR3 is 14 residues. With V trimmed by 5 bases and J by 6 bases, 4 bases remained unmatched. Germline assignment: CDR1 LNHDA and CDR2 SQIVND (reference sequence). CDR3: CASSGTGGVQTQYF. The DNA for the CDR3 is TGTGCCAGTAGTGGGACAGGGGGCGTGCAGACCCAGTACTTC. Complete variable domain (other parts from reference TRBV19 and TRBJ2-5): DGGITQSPKYLFRKEGQNVTLSCEQNLNHDAMYWYRQDPGQGLRLIYYSQIVNDFQKGDIAEGYSVSREKKESFPLTVTSAQKNPTAFYLCASSGTGGVQTQYFGPGTRLLVL.

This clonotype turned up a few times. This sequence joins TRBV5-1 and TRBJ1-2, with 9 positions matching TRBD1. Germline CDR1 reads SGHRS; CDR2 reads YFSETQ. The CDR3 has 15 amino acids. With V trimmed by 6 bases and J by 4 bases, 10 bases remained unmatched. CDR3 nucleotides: TGCGCCAGCATCCCACAGGGGGCGCGGGCCTATGGCTACACCTTC. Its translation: CASIPQGARAYGYTF.

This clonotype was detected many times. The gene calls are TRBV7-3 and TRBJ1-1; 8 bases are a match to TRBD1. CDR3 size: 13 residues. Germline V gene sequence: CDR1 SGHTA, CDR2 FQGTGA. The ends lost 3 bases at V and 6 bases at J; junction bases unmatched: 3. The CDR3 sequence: CASSFHRGAEAFF. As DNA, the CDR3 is TGTGCCAGCAGCTTCCACAGGGGGGCTGAAGCTTTCTTT. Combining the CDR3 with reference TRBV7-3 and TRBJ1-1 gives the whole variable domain GAGVSQTPSNKVTEKGKYVELRCDPISGHTALYWYRQSLGQGPEFLIYFQGTGAADDSGLPNDRFFAVRPEGSVSTLKIQRTERGDSAVYLCASSFHRGAEAFFGQGTRLTVV.

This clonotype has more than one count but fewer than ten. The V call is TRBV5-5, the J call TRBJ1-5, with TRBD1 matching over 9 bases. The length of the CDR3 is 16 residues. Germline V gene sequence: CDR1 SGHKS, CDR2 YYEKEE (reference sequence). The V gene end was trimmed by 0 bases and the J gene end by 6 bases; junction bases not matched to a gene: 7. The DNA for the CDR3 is TGTGCCAGCAGCTTGGGGGCGGGACAGGGTAGTCAGCCCCAGCATTTT. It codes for CASSLGAGQGSQPQHF.

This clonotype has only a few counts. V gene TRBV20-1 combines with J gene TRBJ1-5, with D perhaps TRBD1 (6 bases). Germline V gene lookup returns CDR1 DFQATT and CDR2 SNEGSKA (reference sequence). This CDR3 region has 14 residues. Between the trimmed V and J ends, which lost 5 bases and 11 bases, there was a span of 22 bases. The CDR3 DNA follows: TGCAGTGCTCTTAAGGGCCAGGTAGGGGGGGCCCAGCATTTT. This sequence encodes CSALKGQVGGAQHF.

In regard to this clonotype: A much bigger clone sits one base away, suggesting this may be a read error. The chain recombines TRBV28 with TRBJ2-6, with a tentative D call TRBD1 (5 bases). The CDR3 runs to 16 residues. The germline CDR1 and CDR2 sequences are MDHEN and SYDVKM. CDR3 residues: CATILTGFSGSNVLTF. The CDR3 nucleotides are TGTGCCACCATTCTCACAGGCTTCTCTGGGTCCAACGTCCTGACTTTC.

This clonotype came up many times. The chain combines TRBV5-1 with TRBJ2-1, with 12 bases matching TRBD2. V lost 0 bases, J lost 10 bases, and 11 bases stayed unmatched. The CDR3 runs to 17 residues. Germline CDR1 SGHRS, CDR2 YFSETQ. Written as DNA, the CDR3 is TGCGCCAGCAGCTTGGAGTCGCGACTAGCGGGGGCAAAAGAGCAGTTCTTC. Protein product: CASSLESRLAGAKEQFF.

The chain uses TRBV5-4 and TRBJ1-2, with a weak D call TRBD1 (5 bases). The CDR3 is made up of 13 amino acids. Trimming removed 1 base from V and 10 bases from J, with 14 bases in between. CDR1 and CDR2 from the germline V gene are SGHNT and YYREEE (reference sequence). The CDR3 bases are TGTGCCAGCAGCTTGAGTGGAGGGGAGACCTACACCTTC. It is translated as CASSLSGGETYTF.

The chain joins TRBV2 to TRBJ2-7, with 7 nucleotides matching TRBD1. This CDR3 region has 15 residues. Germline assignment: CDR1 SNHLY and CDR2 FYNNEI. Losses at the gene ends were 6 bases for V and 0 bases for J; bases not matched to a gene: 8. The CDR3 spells CASRGEQGPSYEQYF. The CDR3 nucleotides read TGTGCCAGCAGGGGGGAACAGGGGCCCTCCTACGAGCAGTACTTC.

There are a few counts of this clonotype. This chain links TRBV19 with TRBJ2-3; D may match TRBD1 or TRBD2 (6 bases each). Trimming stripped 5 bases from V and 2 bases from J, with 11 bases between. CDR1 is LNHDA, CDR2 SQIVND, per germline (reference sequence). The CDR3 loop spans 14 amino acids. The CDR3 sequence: CASSDRGHTDTQYF. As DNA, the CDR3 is TGTGCCAGTAGTGACCGGGGGCACACAGATACGCAGTATTTT.

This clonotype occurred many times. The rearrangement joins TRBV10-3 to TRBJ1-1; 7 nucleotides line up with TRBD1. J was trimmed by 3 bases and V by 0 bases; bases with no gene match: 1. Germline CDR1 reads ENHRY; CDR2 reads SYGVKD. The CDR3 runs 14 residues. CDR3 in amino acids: CAISESGTDTEAFF. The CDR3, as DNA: TGTGCCATCAGTGAGTCCGGGACAGACACTGAAGCTTTCTTT.

The CDR3 DNA is TGTGCCAGCAGTGTCAAAGCGGGGGGGCAAGAGACCCAGTACTTC. Translation: CASSVKAGGQETQYF. This rearrangement joins TRBV2 to TRBJ2-5; 10 bases map to TRBD2. CDR1 is SNHLY, CDR2 FYNNEI, per germline. CDR3 size: 15 residues. The ends lost 4 bases at V and 2 bases at J; junction bases unmatched: 4.

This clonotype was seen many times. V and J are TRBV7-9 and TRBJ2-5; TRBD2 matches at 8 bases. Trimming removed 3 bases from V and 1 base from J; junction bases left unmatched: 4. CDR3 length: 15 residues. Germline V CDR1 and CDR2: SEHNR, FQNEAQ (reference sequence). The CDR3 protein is CASSFPLAAQETQYF. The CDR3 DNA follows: TGTGCCAGCAGCTTCCCACTAGCGGCCCAAGAGACCCAGTACTTC. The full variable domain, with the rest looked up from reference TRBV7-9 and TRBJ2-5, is DTGVSQNPRHKITKRGQNVTFRCDPISEHNRLYWYRQTLGQGPEFLTYFQNEAQLEKSRLLSDRFSAERPKGSFSTLEIQRTEQGDSAMYLCASSFPLAAQETQYFGPGTRLLVL.

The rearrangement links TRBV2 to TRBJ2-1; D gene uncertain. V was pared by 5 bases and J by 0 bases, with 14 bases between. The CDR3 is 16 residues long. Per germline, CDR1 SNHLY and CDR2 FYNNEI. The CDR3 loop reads CASSLPTRRSYNEQFF. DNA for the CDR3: TGTGCCAGCAGTCTACCGACCCGCCGCTCCTACAATGAGCAGTTCTTC.

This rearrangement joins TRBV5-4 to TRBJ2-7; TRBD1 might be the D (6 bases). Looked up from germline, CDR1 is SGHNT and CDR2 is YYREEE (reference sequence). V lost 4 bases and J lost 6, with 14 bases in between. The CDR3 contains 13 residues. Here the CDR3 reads CASSPRTAAEQYF. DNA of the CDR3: TGTGCCAGCAGCCCCAGGACAGCGGCCGAGCAGTACTTC.

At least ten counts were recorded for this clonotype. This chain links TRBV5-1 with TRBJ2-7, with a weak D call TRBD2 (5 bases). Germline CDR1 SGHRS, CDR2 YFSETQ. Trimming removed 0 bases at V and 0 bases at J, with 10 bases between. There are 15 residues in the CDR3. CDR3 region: CASSLGGPSSYEQYF. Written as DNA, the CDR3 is TGCGCCAGCAGCTTGGGCGGGCCAAGCTCCTACGAGCAGTACTTC.